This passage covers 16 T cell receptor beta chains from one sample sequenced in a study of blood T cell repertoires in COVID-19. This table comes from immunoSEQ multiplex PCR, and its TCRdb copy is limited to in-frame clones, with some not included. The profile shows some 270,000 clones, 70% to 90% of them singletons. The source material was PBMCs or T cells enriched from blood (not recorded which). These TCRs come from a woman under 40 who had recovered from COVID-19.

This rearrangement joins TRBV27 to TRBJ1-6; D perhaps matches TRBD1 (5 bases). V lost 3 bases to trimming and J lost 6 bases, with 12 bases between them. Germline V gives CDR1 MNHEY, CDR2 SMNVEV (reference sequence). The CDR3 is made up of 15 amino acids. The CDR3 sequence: CASSFTGRLNSPLHF. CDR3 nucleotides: TGTGCCAGCAGTTTTACAGGCCGCCTTAATTCACCCCTCCACTTT.

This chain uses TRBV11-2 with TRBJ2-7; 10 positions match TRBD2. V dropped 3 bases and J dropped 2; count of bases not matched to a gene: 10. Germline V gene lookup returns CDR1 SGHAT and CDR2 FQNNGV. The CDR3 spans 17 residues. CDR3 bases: TGTGCCAGCAGCTTCGGACTAGCGGAAAAGTTTGCCTACGAGCAGTACTTC. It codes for CASSFGLAEKFAYEQYF.

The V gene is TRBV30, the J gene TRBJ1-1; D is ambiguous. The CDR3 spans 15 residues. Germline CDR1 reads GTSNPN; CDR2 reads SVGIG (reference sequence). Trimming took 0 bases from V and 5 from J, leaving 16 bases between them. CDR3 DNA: TGTGCCTGGAGTGTAAGTCCCGAGGGATGGACTGAAGCTTTCTTT. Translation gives CAWSVSPEGWTEAFF.

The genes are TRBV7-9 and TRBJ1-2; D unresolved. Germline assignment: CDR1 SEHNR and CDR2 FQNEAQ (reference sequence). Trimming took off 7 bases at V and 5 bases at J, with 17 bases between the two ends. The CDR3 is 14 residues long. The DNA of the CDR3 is TGTGCCAGCATCCCCCCCCGGACTGCTTATGGCTACACCTTC. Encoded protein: CASIPPRTAYGYTF.

The CDR3, as DNA: TGTGCCTGGAGAGACAGGACCCCTCAAGAGACCCAGTACTTC. This codes for CAWRDRTPQETQYF. The chain joins TRBV30 to TRBJ2-5, with D maybe TRBD1 (6 bases). Trimming pared 3 bases from V and 2 bases from J, leaving 13 bases between. This CDR3 comprises 14 residues. Looked up from germline, CDR1 is GTSNPN and CDR2 is SVGIG (reference sequence).

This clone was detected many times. CDR3 sequence: CASSESSENTEAFF. The CDR3 DNA reads TGTGCCAGCAGTGAATCCTCAGAGAACACTGAAGCTTTCTTT. The chain employs TRBV6-1 and TRBJ1-1, with D unresolved. The CDR3 totals 14 residues. The V gene's germline CDR1 is MNHNS and CDR2 SASEGT. V was clipped by 2 bases and J by 1 base, with 8 bases between them.

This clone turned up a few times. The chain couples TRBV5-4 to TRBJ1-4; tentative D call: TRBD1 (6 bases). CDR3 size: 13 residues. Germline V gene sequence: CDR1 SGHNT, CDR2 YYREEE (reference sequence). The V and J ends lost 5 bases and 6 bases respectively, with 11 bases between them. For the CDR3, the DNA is TGTGCCAGCAGTAAGGCAGGGGATGAAAAACTGTTTTTT. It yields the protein CASSKAGDEKLFF.

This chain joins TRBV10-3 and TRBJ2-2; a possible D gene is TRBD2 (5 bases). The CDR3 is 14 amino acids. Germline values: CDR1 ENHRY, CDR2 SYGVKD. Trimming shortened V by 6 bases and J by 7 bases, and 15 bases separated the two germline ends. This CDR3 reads CAIRGSGFDGELFF. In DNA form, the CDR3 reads TGTGCCATCAGAGGTTCGGGGTTTGACGGGGAGCTGTTTTTT.

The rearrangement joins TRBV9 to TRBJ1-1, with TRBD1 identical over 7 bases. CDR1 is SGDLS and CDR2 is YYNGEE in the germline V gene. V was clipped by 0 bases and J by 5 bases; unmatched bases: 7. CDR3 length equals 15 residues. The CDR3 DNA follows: TGTGCCAGCAGCGTAGGTACAGGGGCTTTGACTGAAGCTTTCTTT. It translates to CASSVGTGALTEAFF.

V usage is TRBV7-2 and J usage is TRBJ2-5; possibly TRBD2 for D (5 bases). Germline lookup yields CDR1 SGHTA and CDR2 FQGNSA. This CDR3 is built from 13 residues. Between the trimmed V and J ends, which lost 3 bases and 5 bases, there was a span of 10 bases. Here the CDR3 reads CASSFTRRETQYF. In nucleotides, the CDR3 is TGTGCCAGCAGCTTCACGCGGAGGGAGACCCAGTACTTC.

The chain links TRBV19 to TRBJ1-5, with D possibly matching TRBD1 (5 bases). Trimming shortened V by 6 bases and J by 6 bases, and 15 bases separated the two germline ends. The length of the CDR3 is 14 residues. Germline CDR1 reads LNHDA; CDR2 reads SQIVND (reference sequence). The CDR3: CASRRQSSSQPQHF. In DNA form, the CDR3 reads TGTGCCAGTAGGAGACAGTCATCGAGTCAGCCCCAGCATTTT.

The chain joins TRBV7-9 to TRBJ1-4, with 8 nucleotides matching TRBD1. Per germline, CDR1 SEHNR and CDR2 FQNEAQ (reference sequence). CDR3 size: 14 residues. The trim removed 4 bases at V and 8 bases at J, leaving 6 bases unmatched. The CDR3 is CASSSDRVGEKLFF. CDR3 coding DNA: TGTGCCAGCAGCTCGGACAGGGTCGGCGAAAAACTGTTTTTT. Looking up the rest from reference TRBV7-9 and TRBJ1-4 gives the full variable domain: DTGVSQNPRHKITKRGQNVTFRCDPISEHNRLYWYRQTLGQGPEFLTYFQNEAQLEKSRLLSDRFSAERPKGSFSTLEIQRTEQGDSAMYLCASSSDRVGEKLFFGSGTQLSVL.

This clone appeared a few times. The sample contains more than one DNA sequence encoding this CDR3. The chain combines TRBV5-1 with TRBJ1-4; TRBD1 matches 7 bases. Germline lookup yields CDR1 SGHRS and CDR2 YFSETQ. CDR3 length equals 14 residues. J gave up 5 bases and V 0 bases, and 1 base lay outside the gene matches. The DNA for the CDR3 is TGCGCCAGCAGCTTGGACAGGGGAAATGAAAAACTGTTTTTT. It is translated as CASSLDRGNEKLFF.

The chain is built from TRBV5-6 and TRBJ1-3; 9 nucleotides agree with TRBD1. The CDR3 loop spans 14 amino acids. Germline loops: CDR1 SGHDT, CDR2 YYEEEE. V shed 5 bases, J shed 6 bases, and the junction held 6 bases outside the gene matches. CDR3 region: CASRSGQGLNTIYF. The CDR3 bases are TGTGCCAGCAGAAGCGGACAGGGGCTAAACACCATATATTTT.

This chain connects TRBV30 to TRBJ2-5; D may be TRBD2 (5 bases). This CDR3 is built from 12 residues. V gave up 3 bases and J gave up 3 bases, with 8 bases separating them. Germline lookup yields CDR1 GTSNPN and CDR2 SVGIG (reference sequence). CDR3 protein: CAWRLAKETQYF. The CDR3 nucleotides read TGTGCCTGGAGGTTAGCGAAAGAGACCCAGTACTTC.

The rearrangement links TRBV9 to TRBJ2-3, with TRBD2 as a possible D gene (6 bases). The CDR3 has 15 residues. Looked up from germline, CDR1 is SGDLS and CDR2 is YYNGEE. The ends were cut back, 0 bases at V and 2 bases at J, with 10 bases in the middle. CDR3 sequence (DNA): TGTGCCAGCAGCGTAGCGGCGGGGTACACAGATACGCAGTATTTT. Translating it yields CASSVAAGYTDTQYF.